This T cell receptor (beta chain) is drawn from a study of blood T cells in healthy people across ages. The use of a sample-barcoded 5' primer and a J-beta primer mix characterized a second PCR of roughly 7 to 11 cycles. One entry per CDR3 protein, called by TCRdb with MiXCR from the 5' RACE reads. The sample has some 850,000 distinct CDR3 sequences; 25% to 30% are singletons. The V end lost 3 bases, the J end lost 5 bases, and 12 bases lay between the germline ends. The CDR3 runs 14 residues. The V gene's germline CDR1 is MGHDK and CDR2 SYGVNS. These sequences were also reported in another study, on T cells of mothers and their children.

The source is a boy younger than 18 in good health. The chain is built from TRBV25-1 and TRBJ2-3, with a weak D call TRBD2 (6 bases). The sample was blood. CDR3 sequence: CASSDLRGRDTQYF. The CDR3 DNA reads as TGTGCCAGCAGTGACCTGCGGGGTAGAGATACGCAGTATTTT.